These 27 T cell receptor delta chains came from one sample sequenced in a study of γδ T cells in repeated Plasmodium falciparum infection (dated by TCRdb to the early 2020s). Vgamma9/Vdelta2+ and Vdelta2-negative gammadelta T cell populations were flow-sorted from peripheral blood mononuclear cells for bulk TCR repertoire analysis. Library construction relied on multiplex PCR. The instrument was an Illumina MiSeq. TCRdb recomputed clones from the public reads with CATT; identical DNA rows were then combined. The sample includes some 100,000 delta-chain clones, with roughly 1.4% observed a single time. The ten largest clonotypes hold roughly 9.5% of the sample. The source material was gamma-delta T cells from blood. All receptors derive from a pool of human donors (malaria-infected and uninfected, not separated).

There are a few counts of this clone. This DNA translates differently at residue 9 from the TCRdb protein, which is that of a much larger clone; a read error is likely, and the protein shown is the DNA's own translation. V is TRDV2 and J is TRDJ1; TRDD3 aligns across 11 bases. Here the J gene came from matching the DNA to germline, since TCRdb omits it. The CDR3 is 16 amino acids. The V gene's germline CDR1 is GEAIGNYY and CDR2 EKD. With V trimmed by 4 bases and J by 2 bases, 8 bases remained unmatched. The DNA of the CDR3 is TGTGCCTGTGAAGCACTGGGGGATAGGGGGACCGATAAACTCATCTTT. Amino acid sequence: CACEALGDRGTDKLIF.

In its sample, this clone was seen a few times. The protein TCRdb gives is from a much larger clone and does not agree with this DNA's translation at residue 16, likely a read error; the protein shown here comes from the DNA. The chain carries TRDV2 and TRDJ1, with 12 bases matching TRDD3. The trim removed 0 bases at V and 2 bases at J, leaving 24 bases unmatched. Germline-derived CDR1 and CDR2 are GEAIGNYY and EKD. This CDR3 is 23 amino acids long. CDR3 loop: CACDTVPTGGNLGDTKGTDKLIF. CDR3 nucleotide sequence: TGTGCCTGTGACACCGTACCTACGGGAGGTAATCTGGGGGATACGAAGGGTACCGATAAACTCATCTTT.

This clone turned up a few times. A far larger clone is off by one base, so a read error is likely. The sample has other DNA sequences that encode this CDR3 too. The rearrangement joins TRDV1 to TRDJ2; 8 nucleotides match TRDD3. Germline V CDR1 and CDR2: TSWWSYY, QGS. The V segment lost 1 base and the J segment 3 bases; nucleotides outside the gene matches: 16. This CDR3 has 20 amino acids. This CDR3 is CALGERKFVTGGEMTAQLFF. DNA for the CDR3: TGTGCTCTTGGGGAACGGAAATTCGTCACTGGGGGCGAGATGACAGCACAACTCTTCTTT.

With respect to this clone: A single base is all that separates this from a far larger clone, so a read error is likely. Other nucleotide sequences in the sample specify the same CDR3. No J gene call was made, and the V gene is TRDV1; the listed D gene, TRDD3, was not tested against the DNA. This CDR3 spans 26 amino acids. Germline V gene data show CDR1 as TSWWSYY and CDR2 as QGS. The DNA for the CDR3 is TGTGCTCTTGGGGAAATTTGTCGTTCCGAACGAGGGTACTGGGGGATACGCGTATCCTATTTAGATAAGCTCATCTTT. It specifies CALGEICRSERGYWGIRVSYLDKLIF.

This clone has only a few counts. The protein that TCRdb holds for this DNA derives from a much larger clone and differs from the translated DNA at residue 3, which likely indicates a read error; the protein shown here is translated from the DNA. The J gene is TRDJ1, the V gene TRDV1; 8 nucleotides line up with TRDD3. CDR1 and CDR2 (germline): TSWWSYY, QGS. The length of the CDR3 is 16 residues. The CDR3 coding sequence is TGTGCTCCTGGGGAATTTGGGGGATCCTACACCGATAAACTCATCTTT. It translates to CAPGEFGGSYTDKLIF.

Notes on this clone: A much larger clone sits a single nucleotide away, making a read error possible. Other DNA sequences in this specimen translate into the identical CDR3. The chain couples TRDV1 to TRDJ1; 10 positions match TRDD3. In germline, CDR1 is TSWWSYY, CDR2 QGS. The CDR3 loop spans 16 amino acids. The CDR3 sequence is CALGAYLLSGGYKLIF. The CDR3 DNA reads as TGTGCTCTTGGGGCATACCTTCTCTCTGGGGGATATAAGCTCATCTTT.

This clone was counted between two and nine times. A read error likely explains this, since a far larger clone differs by one base. This CDR3 is also generated by other DNA sequences in the sample. CDR3 in amino acids: CALGVNFFLWPRETDKLIF. As DNA, the CDR3 is TGTGCCCTTGGGGTAAACTTTTTTCTATGGCCCCGAGAGACCGATAAACTCATCTTT. The rearrangement joins TRDV1 to TRDJ1; the D gene is possibly TRDD3 (5 bases). The J gene, missing from TCRdb, was assigned here through DNA to germline matching. CDR1 and CDR2 from the germline V gene are TSWWSYY and QGS. This CDR3 is built from 19 residues.

As regards this clone: TCRdb lists the protein of a much larger clone for this DNA, which differs at residue 18, so this is likely a read error; the protein given here is translated from the DNA itself. This sequence joins TRDV1 and TRDJ1; 8 positions agree with TRDD3. CDR1 and CDR2 (germline): TSWWSYY, QGS. The CDR3 sequence is 21 residues long. The CDR3 sequence: CALGELAFPNTGGTYTDELIF. The CDR3 nucleotides read TGTGCTCTTGGGGAATTGGCCTTCCCGAATACTGGGGGCACTTACACCGATGAACTCATCTTT.

This clone has at least ten counts. The protein held in TCRdb is that of a much larger clone and does not match this DNA's translation at residue 9, likely because of a read error; the protein shown is translated from the DNA. The rearrangement links TRDV2 to TRDJ1, with D unclear. Germline-derived CDR1 and CDR2 are GEAIGNYY and EKD. This CDR3 comprises 14 residues. V was cut by 3 bases and J by 3 bases, with 13 bases left in between. The CDR3 region has the DNA TGTGCCTGTGACTCCTTACTTAACGCCGATAAACTCATCTTT. This sequence encodes CACDSLLNADKLIF.

This clone is labeled medium-sized. Within the sample, other DNA sequences also encode this same CDR3. The chain carries TRDV1 and TRDJ1; possibly TRDD3 for D (6 bases). Trimming took 5 bases from V and 2 from J, leaving 33 bases between them. The CDR3 is 21 amino acids. CDR1 is TSWWSYY, CDR2 QGS, per germline. The CDR3 spells CALGPPWGRWGGAGETDKLIF. In DNA, the CDR3 is TGTGCTCTTGGGCCACCCTGGGGACGATGGGGGGGCGCGGGGGAAACCGATAAACTCATCTTT.

This clone was counted a few times. The protein held in TCRdb is that of a much larger clone and does not match this DNA's translation at residue 8, likely because of a read error; the protein shown is translated from the DNA. This chain joins TRDV2 and TRDJ1; D unclear. TCRdb is silent on the J gene; assignment here came from matching the DNA to germline. This CDR3 spans 16 amino acids. The V gene's germline CDR1 is GEAIGNYY and CDR2 EKD. Trimming cost V 1 base and J 1 base, with 15 bases left between them. The CDR3 nucleotides are TGTGCCTGTGACACAGGCGAAGTACCCACCACCGATAAACTCATCTTT. Amino acids: CACDTGEVPTTDKLIF.

This clone was counted between two and nine times. The translation of this DNA and the TCRdb protein of a much larger clone differ at residue 18, probably owing to a read error; the protein shown here is translated from the DNA. The V gene is TRDV1; the J gene was not called; the DNA was not compared with TRDD3, the D call given in the table. The CDR3 sequence is 20 residues long. From germline, CDR1 is TSWWSYY and CDR2 QGS. CDR3 coding DNA: TGTGCTCTTGGGGAATTTCTTTACGGTCATCGGGGGATACACACCGATAAACCCATCTTT. Translated: CALGEFLYGHRGIHTDKPIF.

Comments on this clone: A single base separates this from a much larger clone, so it may be a read error. The V call is TRDV3, the J call TRDJ1; perhaps TRDD3 as D (5 bases). Here the J gene was assigned by germline matching of the DNA, as TCRdb has none. The V gene's germline CDR1 is TVYSNPD and CDR2 GDNSRS (reference sequence). V lost 4 bases, J lost 1 base, and 37 bases lay in between. The length of the CDR3 is 21 residues. DNA of the CDR3: TGTGCCTCCCTATATTTAGCGGAGGTGATACAGGGGACCCTCCTCACCGATAAACTCATCTTT. The encoded protein is CASLYLAEVIQGTLLTDKLIF.

Note on this clone: A far larger clone is off by one base, so a read error is likely. The same CDR3 is also encoded by other DNA sequences in this sample. The J gene is TRDJ1, the V gene TRDV1; D unresolved. Germline values: CDR1 TSWWSYY, CDR2 QGS. CDR3 length: 16 residues. V was trimmed by 9 bases and J by 1 base, leaving 21 bases between them. The DNA for the CDR3 is TGTGCTCTGGAGGAAGCAGGGGTAGGGGTCACCGATAAACTCATCTTT. Translating gives CALEEAGVGVTDKLIF.

Ten or more counts support this clone. The translation of this DNA and the TCRdb protein of a much larger clone differ at residue 4, probably owing to a read error; the protein shown here is translated from the DNA. The chain employs TRDV2 and TRDJ1, with TRDD3 matching over 7 bases. The J gene comes from matching the DNA to germline here; TCRdb lacks it. Germline CDR1 GEAIGNYY, CDR2 EKD. The V gene end was trimmed by 5 bases and the J gene end by 1 base; junction bases not matched to a gene: 15. The CDR3 is 17 residues long. As DNA, the CDR3 is TGTGCCTGTGGCACTAAACGCGGATACGCTCCCACCGATAAACTCATCTTT. It is translated as CACGTKRGYAPTDKLIF.

A word on this clone: TCRdb's protein, taken from a much larger clone, differs from this DNA's translation at residue 9, likely owing to a read error; the protein displayed comes from the DNA. The V call is TRDV1, the J call TRDJ1; 10 bases are shared with TRDD3. The J gene is absent in TCRdb and was assigned here via DNA matching to germline. V was clipped by 0 bases and J by 4 bases; unmatched bases: 20. The CDR3 spans 21 residues. Germline V gives CDR1 TSWWSYY, CDR2 QGS. CDR3 in amino acids: CALGELGPAELLGDWCDKLIF. CDR3 DNA sequence: TGTGCTCTTGGGGAACTCGGTCCTGCAGAGCTACTGGGGGATTGGTGCGATAAACTCATCTTT.

With respect to this clone: This DNA translates differently at residue 4 from the TCRdb protein, which is that of a much larger clone; a read error is likely, and the protein shown is the DNA's own translation. The rearrangement links TRDV1 to TRDJ1; 12 bases match TRDD3. Germline-derived CDR1 and CDR2 are TSWWSYY and QGS. The CDR3 has 20 amino acids. V gave up 8 bases and J gave up 7 bases; unmatched junction bases: 26. CDR3: CALSHSTPDWGILEGGKLIF. In DNA, the CDR3 is TGTGCTCTTAGCCATTCTACTCCCGACTGGGGGATACTCGAGGGAGGTAAACTCATCTTT.

Comment on this clone: The protein in TCRdb stems from a much larger clone and differs at residue 10 from this DNA's translation, likely a read error; here the protein is translated from the DNA. This rearrangement joins TRDV2 to TRDJ2, with D possibly being TRDD1 (5 bases). The germline V and J ends were trimmed by 5 bases and 0 bases, with 27 bases remaining between them. Germline CDR1 and CDR2: GEAIGNYY and EKD. The CDR3 runs 20 residues. CDR3 residues: CACVKREEREIFALTAQLFF. The CDR3, as DNA: TGTGCCTGTGTCAAAAGGGAAGAGAGGGAAATCTTCGCTTTGACAGCACAACTCTTCTTT.

On this clone: It differs at one base from a far larger clone, so likely a read error. Other DNA sequences from this sample encode an identical CDR3 as well. The chain uses TRDV2 and TRDJ1; D gene ambiguous. Here the J gene was assigned by germline matching of the DNA, as TCRdb has none. The germline CDR1 and CDR2 sequences are GEAIGNYY and EKD. Trimming stripped 1 base from V and 7 bases from J, with 15 bases between. The CDR3 extends over 14 amino acids. The CDR3 is CACDTLMGESKLIF. CDR3 in DNA: TGTGCCTGTGACACTTTAATGGGAGAATCTAAACTCATCTTT.

The sample holds many counts of this clone. A read error likely explains why the TCRdb protein, taken from a much larger clone, differs from this DNA's translation at residue 4; the protein shown is translated from the DNA. V is TRDV2 and J is TRDJ3; TRDD3 matches at 10 bases. The germline V gene has CDR1 GEAIGNYY and CDR2 EKD. This CDR3 is 19 amino acids long. With 5 bases clipped from V and 0 bases from J, the junction kept 9 bases outside the gene matches. CDR3 loop: CACVTGGFGSSWDTRQMFF. The DNA of the CDR3 is TGTGCCTGTGTCACTGGGGGATTCGGGAGCTCCTGGGACACCCGACAGATGTTTTTC.

This clone was detected many times. A far bigger clonotype differs at one base, so this is likely a read error. The same CDR3 arises from other DNA sequences in this sample as well. The chain employs TRDV2 and TRDJ1; no reliable D call. The CDR3 length is 13 residues. Germline CDR1 is GEAIGNYY and CDR2 is EKD. CDR3 amino acids: CACDSVGVDKLIF. The CDR3 coding sequence is TGCGCCTGTGACAGTGTAGGAGTCGATAAACTCATCTTT.

This clone appeared a few times. This probably arose from a read error, given a far larger clone one base away. This sample also contains other DNA sequences that code for the same CDR3. The chain employs TRDV1 and TRDJ1; D is ambiguous. The J gene, absent from TCRdb, was called here by matching the DNA to germline. CDR1 and CDR2 (germline): TSWWSYY, QGS. The CDR3 has 15 residues. V was pared by 0 bases and J by 0 bases, with 8 bases between. The CDR3 nucleotides read TGTGCTCTTGGGGAACTTTGGCTGTACACCGATAAACTCATCTTT. Translating gives CALGELWLYTDKLIF.

As regards this clone: This likely traces to a read error, being one base from a far larger clone. Other DNA sequences within the sample encode an identical CDR3. The DNA of the CDR3 is TGTGCTCTTGGGATTCCCGCTCTTCCCACCAAGACGTACCCCGATAAACTCATCTTT. Protein: CALGIPALPTKTYPDKLIF. The V and J genes are TRDV1 and TRDJ1, with a possible D match to TRDD2 (5 bases). The J gene comes from matching the DNA to germline here; TCRdb lacks it. CDR3 length equals 19 residues. Trimming left V 5 bases short and J 3 bases short, with 28 bases between. Germline-derived CDR1 and CDR2 are TSWWSYY and QGS.

This clone has ten or more counts. This chain uses TRDV1 with TRDJ1; 10 positions match TRDD3. Germline V gene data show CDR1 as TSWWSYY and CDR2 as QGS. V gave up 3 bases and J gave up 0 bases; unmatched junction bases: 13. The CDR3 is 19 residues long. This CDR3 is CALGDPEGHWGIYTDKLIF. The CDR3 nucleotides are TGTGCTCTTGGGGACCCTGAAGGGCACTGGGGGATCTACACCGATAAACTCATCTTT.

About this clone: This is likely an artifact of a read error, given a far larger clone one base away. The sample carries other DNA sequences with the same CDR3. The rearrangement uses TRDV2 and TRDJ1; D not certain. TCRdb lists no J gene, so it was determined here by aligning the DNA to germline. V dropped 0 bases and J dropped 0 bases, with 10 bases sitting between them. CDR1 is GEAIGNYY, CDR2 EKD, per germline. The length of the CDR3 is 15 residues. CDR3 bases: TGTGCCTGTGACACCGGAGCCGCATACACCGATAAACTCATCTTT. Amino acids: CACDTGAAYTDKLIF.

Worth noting for this clone: With only one base between it and a far larger clone, this is likely a read error. In the same sample, other DNA sequences code for this CDR3. The chain is built from TRDV1 and TRDJ1; TRDD3 agrees at 11 bases. No J segment appears in TCRdb, so it was assigned here by matching the sequence to germline. The CDR3 runs 22 residues. Germline V gives CDR1 TSWWSYY, CDR2 QGS. DNA for the CDR3: TGTGCCCTTGGGGAACCTTCCTACGGTCTACTGGGGGATATTTGCTACACCGATAAACTCATCTTT. Translating gives CALGEPSYGLLGDICYTDKLIF.

This clone showed up just a few times. The TCRdb record carries a much larger clone's protein, which differs from this DNA's translation at residue 17; a read error is the likely cause, and the protein listed here is the DNA translation. The J segment was not called; the V segment is TRDV1; the table's D call TRDD3 went unverified against the DNA. This CDR3 comprises 19 residues. The germline V gene has CDR1 TSWWSYY and CDR2 QGS. CDR3 sequence (DNA): TGTGCTCTTGGGGAACTAAAAAAAGCTGGGTCAACCTACACCGATAAACCCATCTTT. It codes for CALGELKKAGSTYTDKPIF.